This T cell receptor (beta chain) was recorded in a study of blood T cell repertoires in COVID-19. Across the study: The origin of the acute and convalescent COVID-19 samples was the United States, Italy and Spain. In each case, the material was cDNA or gDNA derived from T cells, B-cell-depleted T cells, or PBMCs.

The protocol was immunoSEQ multiplex PCR, while the TCRdb copy is restricted to in-frame clones and leaves out a portion. Of about 210,000 clones listed, approximately 82% were seen once; the top ten hold less than 3.5%. Concerning this clone: At one of its ends the junction is not consistent with the germline gene, which may arise from a read error.

Germline lookup yields CDR1 GTSNPN and CDR2 SVGIG (reference sequence). The CDR3 sequence is 18 residues long. Sequenced input: peripheral blood. The chain couples TRBV30 to TRBJ2-2; 13 nucleotides line up with TRBD2. The origin of this receptor is a man aged 45-60 years with active or convalescent COVID-19. The CDR3 loop is CAWSKDTSGRAGHRGAVF. CDR3 DNA: TGTGCCTGGTCAAAGGATACTAGCGGGAGGGCCGGGCACCGGGGAGCTGTTTTT.